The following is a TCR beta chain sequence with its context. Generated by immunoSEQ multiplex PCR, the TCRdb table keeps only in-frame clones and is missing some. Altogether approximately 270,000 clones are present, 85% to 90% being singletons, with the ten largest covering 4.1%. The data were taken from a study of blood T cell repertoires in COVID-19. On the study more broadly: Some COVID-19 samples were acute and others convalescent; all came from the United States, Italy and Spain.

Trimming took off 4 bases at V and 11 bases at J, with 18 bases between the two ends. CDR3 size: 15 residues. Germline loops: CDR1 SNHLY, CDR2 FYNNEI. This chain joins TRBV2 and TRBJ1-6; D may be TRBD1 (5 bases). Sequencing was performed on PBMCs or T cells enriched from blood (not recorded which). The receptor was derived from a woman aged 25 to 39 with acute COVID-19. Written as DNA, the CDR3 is TGTGCCAGCAGTGCGGGAAGTAGTGGGGGGACACCCCTCCACTTT. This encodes CASSAGSSGGTPLHF.